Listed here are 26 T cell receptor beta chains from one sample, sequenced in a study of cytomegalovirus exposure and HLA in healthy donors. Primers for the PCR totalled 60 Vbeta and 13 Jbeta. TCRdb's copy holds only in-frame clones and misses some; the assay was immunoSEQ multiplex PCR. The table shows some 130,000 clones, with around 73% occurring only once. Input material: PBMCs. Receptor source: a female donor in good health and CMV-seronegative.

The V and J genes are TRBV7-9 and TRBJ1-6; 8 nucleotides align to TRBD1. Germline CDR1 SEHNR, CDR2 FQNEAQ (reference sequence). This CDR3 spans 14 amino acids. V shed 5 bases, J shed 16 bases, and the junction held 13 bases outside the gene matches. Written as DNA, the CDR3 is TGTGCCAGCAGCGCCGGGGGGCTAGGACAGGGTCTCCACTTT. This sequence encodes CASSAGGLGQGLHF.

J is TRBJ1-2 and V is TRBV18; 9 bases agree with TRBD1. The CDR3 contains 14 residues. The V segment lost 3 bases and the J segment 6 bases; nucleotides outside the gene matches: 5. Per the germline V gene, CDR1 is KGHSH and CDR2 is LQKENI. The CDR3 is CASSPTGTGNGYTF. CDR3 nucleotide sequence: TGTGCCAGCTCACCGACCGGGACAGGGAATGGCTACACCTTC.

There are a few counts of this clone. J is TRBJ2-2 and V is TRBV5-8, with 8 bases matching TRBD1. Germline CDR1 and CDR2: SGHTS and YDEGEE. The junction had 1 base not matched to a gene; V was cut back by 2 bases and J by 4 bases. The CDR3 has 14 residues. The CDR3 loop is CASSFDRGTGELFF. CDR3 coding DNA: TGTGCCAGCAGCTTCGACAGGGGCACCGGGGAGCTGTTTTTT.

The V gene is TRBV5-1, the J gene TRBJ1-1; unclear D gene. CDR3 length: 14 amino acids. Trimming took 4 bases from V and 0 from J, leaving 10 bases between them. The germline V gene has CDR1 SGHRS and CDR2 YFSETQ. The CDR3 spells CASSLRAMNTEAFF. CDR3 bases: TGCGCCAGCAGCCTGAGGGCCATGAACACTGAAGCTTTCTTT.

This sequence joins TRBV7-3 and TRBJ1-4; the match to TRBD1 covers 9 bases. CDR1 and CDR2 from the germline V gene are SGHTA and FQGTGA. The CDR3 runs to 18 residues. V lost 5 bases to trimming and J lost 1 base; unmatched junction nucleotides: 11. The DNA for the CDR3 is TGTGCCAGCAGCACACATGCGACGGGACAGGGAACTAATGAAAAACTGTTTTTT. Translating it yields CASSTHATGQGTNEKLFF.

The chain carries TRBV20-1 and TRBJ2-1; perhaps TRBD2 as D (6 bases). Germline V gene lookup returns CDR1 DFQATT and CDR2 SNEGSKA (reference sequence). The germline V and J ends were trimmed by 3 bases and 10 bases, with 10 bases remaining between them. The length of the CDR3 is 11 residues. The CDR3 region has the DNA TGCAGTGCTAGTTCGCGGGGCGAGCAGTTCTTC. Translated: CSASSRGEQFF.

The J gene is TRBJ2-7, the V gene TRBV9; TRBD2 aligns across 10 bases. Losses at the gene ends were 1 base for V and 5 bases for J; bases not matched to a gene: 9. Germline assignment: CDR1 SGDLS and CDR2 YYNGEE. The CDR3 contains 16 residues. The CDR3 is CASSVQAGGPMNEQYF. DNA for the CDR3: TGTGCCAGCAGCGTACAAGCGGGAGGGCCTATGAACGAGCAGTACTTC.

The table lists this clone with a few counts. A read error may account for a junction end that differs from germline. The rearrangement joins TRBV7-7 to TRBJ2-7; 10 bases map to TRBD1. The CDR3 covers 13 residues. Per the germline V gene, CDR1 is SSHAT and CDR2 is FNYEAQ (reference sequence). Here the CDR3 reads CASSPGQGHSQYF. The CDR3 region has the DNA TGTGCTAGCAGCCCGGGACAGGGGCATTCGCAGTACTTC.

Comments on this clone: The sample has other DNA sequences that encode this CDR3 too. The CDR3 protein is CASSPRDSRDGYTF. The CDR3 DNA reads as TGTGCCAGCAGTCCCAGGGATAGCAGAGATGGCTACACCTTC. This rearrangement joins TRBV28 to TRBJ1-2; a weak D match, TRBD1 (5 bases). The germline gives CDR1 MDHEN, CDR2 SYDVKM. Trimming shortened V by 5 bases and J by 6 bases, and 16 bases separated the two germline ends. CDR3 length equals 14 residues.

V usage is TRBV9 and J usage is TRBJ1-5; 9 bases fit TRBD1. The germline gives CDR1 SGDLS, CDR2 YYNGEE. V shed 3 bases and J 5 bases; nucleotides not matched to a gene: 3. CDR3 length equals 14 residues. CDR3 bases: TGTGCCAGCAGCGAGGGGACAGGGTATCAGCCCCAGCATTTT. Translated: CASSEGTGYQPQHF.

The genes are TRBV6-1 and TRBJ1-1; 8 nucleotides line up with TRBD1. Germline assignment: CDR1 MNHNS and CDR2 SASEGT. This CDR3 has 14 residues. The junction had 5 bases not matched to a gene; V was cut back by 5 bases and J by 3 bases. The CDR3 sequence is CASSLDRDDTEAFF. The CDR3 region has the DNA TGTGCCAGCAGTCTGGACAGGGATGACACTGAAGCTTTCTTT.

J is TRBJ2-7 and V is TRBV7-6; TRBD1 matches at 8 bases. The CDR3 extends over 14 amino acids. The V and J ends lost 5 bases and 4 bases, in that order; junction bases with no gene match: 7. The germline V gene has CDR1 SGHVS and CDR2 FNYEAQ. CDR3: CASSHAGGAYEQYF. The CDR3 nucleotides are TGTGCCAGCAGCCACGCAGGGGGCGCGTACGAGCAGTACTTC.

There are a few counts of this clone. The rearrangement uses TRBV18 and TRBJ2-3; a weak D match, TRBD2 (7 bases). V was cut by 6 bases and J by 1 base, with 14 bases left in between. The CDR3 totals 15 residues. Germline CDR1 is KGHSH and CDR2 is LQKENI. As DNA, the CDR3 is TGTGCCAGCTCGCCGGGGGGCGTCGGCACAGATACGCAGTATTTT. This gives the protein CASSPGGVGTDTQYF.

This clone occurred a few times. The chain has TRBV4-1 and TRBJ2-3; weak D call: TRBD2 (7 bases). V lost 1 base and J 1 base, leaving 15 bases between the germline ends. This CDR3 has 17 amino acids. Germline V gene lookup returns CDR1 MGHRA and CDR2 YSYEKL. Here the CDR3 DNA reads TGCGCCAGCAGCCAAGCCCGAGGGGGGGCGGGCACAGATACGCAGTATTTT. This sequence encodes CASSQARGGAGTDTQYF.

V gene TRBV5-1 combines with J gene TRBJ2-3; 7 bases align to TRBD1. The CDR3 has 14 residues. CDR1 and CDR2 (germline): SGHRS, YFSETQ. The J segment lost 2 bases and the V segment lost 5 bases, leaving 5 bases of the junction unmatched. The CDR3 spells CASSSQGNTDTQYF. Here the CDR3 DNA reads TGCGCCAGCAGTTCACAGGGGAACACAGATACGCAGTATTTT. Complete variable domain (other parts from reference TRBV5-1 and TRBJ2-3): KAGVTQTPRYLIKTRGQQVTLSCSPISGHRSVSWYQQTPGQGLQFLFEYFSETQRNKGNFPGRFSGRQFSNSRSEMNVSTLELGDSALYLCASSSQGNTDTQYFGPGTRLTVL.

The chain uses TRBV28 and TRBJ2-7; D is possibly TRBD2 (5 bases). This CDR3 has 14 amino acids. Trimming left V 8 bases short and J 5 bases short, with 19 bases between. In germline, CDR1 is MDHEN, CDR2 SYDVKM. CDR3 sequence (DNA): TGTGCCAGCGGGGTTGGGGAGACCCGCAACGAGCAGTACTTC. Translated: CASGVGETRNEQYF.

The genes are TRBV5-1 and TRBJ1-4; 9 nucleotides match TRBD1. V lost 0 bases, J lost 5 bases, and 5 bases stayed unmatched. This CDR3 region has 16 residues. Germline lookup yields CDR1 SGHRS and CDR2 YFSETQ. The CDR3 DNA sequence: TGCGCCAGCAGCTTGGGCGTGGGGACAGGGAATGAAAAACTGTTTTTT. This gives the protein CASSLGVGTGNEKLFF.

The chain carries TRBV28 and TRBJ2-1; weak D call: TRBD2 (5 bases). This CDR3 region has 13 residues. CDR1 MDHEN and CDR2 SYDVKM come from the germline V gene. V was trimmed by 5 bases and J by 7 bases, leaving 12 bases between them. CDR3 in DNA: TGTGCCAGCAGTCACGGACTGGAGAATGAGCAGTTCTTC. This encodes CASSHGLENEQFF.

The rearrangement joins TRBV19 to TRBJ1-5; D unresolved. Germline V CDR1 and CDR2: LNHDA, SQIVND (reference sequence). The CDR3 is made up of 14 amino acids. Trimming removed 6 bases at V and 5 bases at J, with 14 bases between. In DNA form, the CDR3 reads TGTGCCAGTAGCCCAAGGCGGATCGATCAGCCCCAGCATTTT. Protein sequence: CASSPRRIDQPQHF. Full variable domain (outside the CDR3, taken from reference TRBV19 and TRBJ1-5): DGGITQSPKYLFRKEGQNVTLSCEQNLNHDAMYWYRQDPGQGLRLIYYSQIVNDFQKGDIAEGYSVSREKKESFPLTVTSAQKNPTAFYLCASSPRRIDQPQHFGDGTRLSIL.

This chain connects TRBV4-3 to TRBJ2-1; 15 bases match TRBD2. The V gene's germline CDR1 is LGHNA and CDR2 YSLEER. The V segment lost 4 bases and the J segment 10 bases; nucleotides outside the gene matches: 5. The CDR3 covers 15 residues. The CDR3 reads CASSRGLAGGEEQFF. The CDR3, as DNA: TGCGCCAGCAGCCGCGGACTAGCGGGAGGGGAAGAGCAGTTCTTC.

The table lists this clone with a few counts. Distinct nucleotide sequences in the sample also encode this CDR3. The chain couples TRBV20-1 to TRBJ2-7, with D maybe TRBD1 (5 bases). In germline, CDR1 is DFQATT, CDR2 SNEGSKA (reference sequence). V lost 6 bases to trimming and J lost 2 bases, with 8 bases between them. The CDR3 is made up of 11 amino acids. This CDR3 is CSATGTYEQYF. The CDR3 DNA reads TGCAGTGCAACAGGAACCTACGAGCAGTACTTC.

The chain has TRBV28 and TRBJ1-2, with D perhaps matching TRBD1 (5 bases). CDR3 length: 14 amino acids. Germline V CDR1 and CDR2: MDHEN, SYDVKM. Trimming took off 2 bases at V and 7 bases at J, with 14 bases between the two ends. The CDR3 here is CASSLVRDVGGYTF. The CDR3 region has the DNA TGTGCCAGCAGTTTAGTGCGGGACGTGGGTGGCTACACCTTC.

The CDR3 DNA follows: TGTGCCAGCAGTCCCCCGACCGGGGAGCTGTTTTTT. Amino acids: CASSPPTGELFF. The V and J genes are TRBV28 and TRBJ2-2, with unresolved D. CDR1 is MDHEN and CDR2 is SYDVKM in the germline V gene. CDR3 length: 12 residues. V was cut by 5 bases and J by 5 bases, with 6 bases left in between.

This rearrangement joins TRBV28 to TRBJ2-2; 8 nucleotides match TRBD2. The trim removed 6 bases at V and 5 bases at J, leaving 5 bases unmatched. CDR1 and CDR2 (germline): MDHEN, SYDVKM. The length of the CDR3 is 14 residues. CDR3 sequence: CASSSGGATGELFF. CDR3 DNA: TGTGCCAGCAGCTCGGGGGGGGCAACCGGGGAGCTGTTTTTT.

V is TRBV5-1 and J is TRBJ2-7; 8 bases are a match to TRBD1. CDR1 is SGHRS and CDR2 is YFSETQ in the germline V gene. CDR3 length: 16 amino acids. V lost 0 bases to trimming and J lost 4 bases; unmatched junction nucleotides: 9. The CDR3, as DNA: TGCGCCAGCAGCTTGGATCCAGGGGGCTCGTTGTACGAGCAGTACTTC. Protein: CASSLDPGGSLYEQYF. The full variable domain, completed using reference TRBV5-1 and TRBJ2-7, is KAGVTQTPRYLIKTRGQQVTLSCSPISGHRSVSWYQQTPGQGLQFLFEYFSETQRNKGNFPGRFSGRQFSNSRSEMNVSTLELGDSALYLCASSLDPGGSLYEQYFGPGTRLTVT.

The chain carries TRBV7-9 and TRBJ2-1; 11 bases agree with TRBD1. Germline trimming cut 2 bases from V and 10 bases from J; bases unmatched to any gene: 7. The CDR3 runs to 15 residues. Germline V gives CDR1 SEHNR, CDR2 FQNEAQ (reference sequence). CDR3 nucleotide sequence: TGTGCCAGCAGCTTACCTGGACAGGGGGCTGGGGAGCAGTTCTTC. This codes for CASSLPGQGAGEQFF.